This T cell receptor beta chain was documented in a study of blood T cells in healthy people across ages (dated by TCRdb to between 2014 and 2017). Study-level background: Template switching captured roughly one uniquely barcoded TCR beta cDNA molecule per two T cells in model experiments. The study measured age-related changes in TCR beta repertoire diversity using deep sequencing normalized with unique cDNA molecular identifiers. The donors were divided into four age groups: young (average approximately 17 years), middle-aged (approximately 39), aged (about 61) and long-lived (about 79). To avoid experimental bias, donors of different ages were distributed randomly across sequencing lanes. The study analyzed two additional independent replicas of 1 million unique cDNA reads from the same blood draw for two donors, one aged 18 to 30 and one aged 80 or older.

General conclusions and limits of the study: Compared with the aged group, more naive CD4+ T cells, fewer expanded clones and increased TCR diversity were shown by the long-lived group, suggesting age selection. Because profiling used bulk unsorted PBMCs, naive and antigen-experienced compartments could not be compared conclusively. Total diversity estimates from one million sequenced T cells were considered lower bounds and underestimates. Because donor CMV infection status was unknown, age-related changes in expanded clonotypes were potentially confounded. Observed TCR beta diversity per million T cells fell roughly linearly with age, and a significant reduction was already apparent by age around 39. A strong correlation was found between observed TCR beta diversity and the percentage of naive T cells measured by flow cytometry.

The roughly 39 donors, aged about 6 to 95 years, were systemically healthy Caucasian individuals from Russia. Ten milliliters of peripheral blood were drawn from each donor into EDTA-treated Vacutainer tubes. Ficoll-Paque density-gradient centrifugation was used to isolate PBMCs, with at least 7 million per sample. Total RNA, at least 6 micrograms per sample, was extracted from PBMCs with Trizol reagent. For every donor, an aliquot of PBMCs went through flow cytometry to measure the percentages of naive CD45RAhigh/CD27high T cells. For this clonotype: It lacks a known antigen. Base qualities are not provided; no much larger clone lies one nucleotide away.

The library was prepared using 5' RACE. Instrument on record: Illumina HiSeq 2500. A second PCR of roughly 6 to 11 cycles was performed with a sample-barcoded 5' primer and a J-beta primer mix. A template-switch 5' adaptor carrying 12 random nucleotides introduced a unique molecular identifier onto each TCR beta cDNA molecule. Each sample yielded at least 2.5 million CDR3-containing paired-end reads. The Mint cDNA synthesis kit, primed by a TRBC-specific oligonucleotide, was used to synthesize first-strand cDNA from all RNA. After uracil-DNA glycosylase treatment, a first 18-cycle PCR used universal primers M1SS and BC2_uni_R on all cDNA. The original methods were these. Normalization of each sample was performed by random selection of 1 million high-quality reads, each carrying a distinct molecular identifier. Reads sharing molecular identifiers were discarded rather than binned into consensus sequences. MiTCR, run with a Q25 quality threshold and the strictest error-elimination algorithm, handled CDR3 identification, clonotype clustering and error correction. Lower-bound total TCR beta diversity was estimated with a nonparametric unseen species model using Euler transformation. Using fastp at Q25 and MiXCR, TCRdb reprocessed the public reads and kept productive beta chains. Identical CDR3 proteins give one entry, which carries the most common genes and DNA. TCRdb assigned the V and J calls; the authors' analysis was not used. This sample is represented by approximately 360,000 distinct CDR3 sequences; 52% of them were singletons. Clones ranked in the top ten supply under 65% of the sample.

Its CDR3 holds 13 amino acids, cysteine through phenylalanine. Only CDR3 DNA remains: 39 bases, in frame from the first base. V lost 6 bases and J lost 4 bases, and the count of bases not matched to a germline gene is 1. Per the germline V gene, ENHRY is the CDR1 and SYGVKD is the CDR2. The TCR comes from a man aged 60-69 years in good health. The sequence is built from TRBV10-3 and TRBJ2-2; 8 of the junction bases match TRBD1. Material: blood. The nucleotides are TGTGCCATCAGAGGGACAGGCACCGGGGAGCTGTTTTTT. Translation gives CAIRGTGTGELFF.